This T cell receptor (beta chain) was recovered during a study of blood T cell repertoires in COVID-19. Trimming shortened V by 3 bases and J by 5 bases, and 16 bases separated the two germline ends. The germline V gene encodes CDR1 LNHDA and CDR2 SQIVND (reference sequence). The length of the CDR3 is 16 residues. The table came from immunoSEQ multiplex PCR; TCRdb's copy has only in-frame clones and leaves some out. The repertoire holds about 170,000 clones, with around nine tenths as singletons. Material: peripheral blood. This sequence joins TRBV19 and TRBJ2-2; perhaps TRBD1 as D (6 bases). The receptor was derived from a man aged 70-80 years with acute or convalescent COVID-19. In DNA, the CDR3 is TGTGCCAGTAGTATGAAAAGGGGGTCGGGGACCGGGGAGCTGTTTTTT. It yields the protein CASSMKRGSGTGELFF.